This record covers a single T cell receptor beta chain. This clone was seen only a few times. Its antigen remains unidentified. Base-call qualities are not available, and no considerably larger clone is one nucleotide away. The source of the sample is a study of blood T cell repertoires in COVID-19 (dated by TCRdb to 2019 to 2021). In the study overall: Samples from collaborators originated in the United States, Italy and Spain and spanned both the acute and convalescent phases of COVID-19. Nearly every sample came with metadata listing a de-identified subject ID, COVID-19 status, age in years and sex. The dataset comprised deeply sampled blood TCRbeta repertoires from subjects exposed to, actively infected with, or recovered from COVID-19. Samples came from the ongoing ImmuneRACE study (first 160 participants) plus 1,254 subjects from 6 global collaborators. Where available, HLA class I and class II types were taken from metadata supplied by the sample provider and were not determined by assay-based typing. The material from the prospective study consisted of cDNA or gDNA derived from T cells, B-cell-depleted T cells, or PBMCs. A freely available public database, intended as a resource for researchers studying the immune response to SARS-CoV-2, is where the repertoires were released. Points the paper makes about the study in general: Clinical and demographic metadata were provided uncurated, with the amount varying by source and participant.

TCRbeta CDR3 regions were amplified from genomic DNA by means of the immunoSEQ Assay, a bias-controlled multiplex PCR. The paper's data handling went like this. The number of nucleated cells in each sample was estimated by amplification of reference gene primers within the assay. To quantify the absolute abundance of each unique TCRbeta CDR3 rearrangement, sequence reads were collapsed and filtered. For each sample, productive Simpson clonality was calculated as the square root of Simpson's diversity index across productive rearrangements. The source is immuneACCESS, and TCRdb retained only in-frame sequences with V and J called. Part of the clones is not carried over; for the studies checked, unresolved V genes explain less than half of this, and the remainder is unexplained. The DNA gave D and trimming, while V, J and clone size come from that table. Counted in this sample were some 80,000 clones; approximately 84% of them appeared once. The ten biggest clones cover approximately 10% of the sample.

In Seattle, one collaborating source enrolled patients while the infection was active and tracked those patients longitudinally over the course of disease. Whole blood was collected in K2EDTA tubes by collaborating institutions according to the institutions' own protocols. For TCRbeta analysis, collaborator samples were shipped as frozen whole blood, as isolated PBMCs, or as DNA extracted from either sample type. Ends trimmed: V by 4 bases, J by 6 bases; bases unmatched to a gene: 5. The germline V gene sets CDR1 to SNHLY and CDR2 to FYNNEI. There are 13 amino acids in the CDR3, from cysteine to phenylalanine inclusive. Left in the record is the CDR3 DNA by itself, 39 bases read in frame from the first base.

This TCR was recovered from a man between 60 and 70 years old with COVID-19, enrolled during active disease. The receptor chain draws on TRBV2 and TRBJ1-2, and TRBD1 matches 7 of the central bases. The sequencing sample was made of peripheral blood. The CDR3: CASSVTGADGYTF. The DNA sequence follows: TGTGCCAGCAGTGTTACAGGGGCCGATGGCTACACCTTC.